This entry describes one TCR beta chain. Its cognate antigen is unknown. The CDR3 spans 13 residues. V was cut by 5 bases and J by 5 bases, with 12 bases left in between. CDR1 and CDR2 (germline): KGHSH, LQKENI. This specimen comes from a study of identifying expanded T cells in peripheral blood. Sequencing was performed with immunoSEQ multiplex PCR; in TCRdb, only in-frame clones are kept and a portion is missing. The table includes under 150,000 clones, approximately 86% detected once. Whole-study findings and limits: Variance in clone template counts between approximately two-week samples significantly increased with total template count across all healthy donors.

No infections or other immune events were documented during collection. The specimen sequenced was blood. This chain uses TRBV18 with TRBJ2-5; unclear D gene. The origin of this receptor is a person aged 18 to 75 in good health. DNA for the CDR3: TGTGCCAGCTCAAGGGCCCCGAGGGAGACCCAGTACTTC. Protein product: CASSRAPRETQYF.